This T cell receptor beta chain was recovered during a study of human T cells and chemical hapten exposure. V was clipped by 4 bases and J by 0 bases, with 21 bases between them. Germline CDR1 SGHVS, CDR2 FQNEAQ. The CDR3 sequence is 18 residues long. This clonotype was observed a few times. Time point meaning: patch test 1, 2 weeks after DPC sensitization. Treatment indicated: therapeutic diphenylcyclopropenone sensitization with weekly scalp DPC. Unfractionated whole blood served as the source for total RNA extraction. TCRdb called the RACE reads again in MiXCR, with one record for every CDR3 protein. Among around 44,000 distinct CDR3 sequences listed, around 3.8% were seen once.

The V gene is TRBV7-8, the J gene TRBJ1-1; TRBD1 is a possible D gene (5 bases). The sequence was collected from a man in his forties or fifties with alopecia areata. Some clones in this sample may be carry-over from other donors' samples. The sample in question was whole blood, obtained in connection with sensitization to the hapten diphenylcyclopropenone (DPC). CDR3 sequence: CASSSPRSGGAMNTEAFF. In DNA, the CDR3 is TGTGCCAGCAGCTCCCCAAGGTCTGGAGGGGCCATGAACACTGAAGCTTTCTTT.